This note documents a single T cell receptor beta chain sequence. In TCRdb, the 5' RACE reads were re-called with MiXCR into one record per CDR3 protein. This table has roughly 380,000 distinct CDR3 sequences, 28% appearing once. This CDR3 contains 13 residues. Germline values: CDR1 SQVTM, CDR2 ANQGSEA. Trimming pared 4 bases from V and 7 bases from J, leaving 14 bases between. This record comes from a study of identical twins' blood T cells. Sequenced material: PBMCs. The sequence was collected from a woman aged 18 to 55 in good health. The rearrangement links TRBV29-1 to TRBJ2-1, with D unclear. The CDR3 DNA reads TGCAGCGTTGGGGTCGCGGTTCGGAATGAGCAGTTCTTC. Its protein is CSVGVAVRNEQFF.